Given below is one TCR beta chain in context. Other DNA sequences within the sample encode an identical CDR3. The data stem from a study of blood T cell repertoires in COVID-19. Germline CDR1 reads GTSNPN; CDR2 reads SVGIG (reference sequence). The CDR3 covers 13 residues. The ends were cut back, 0 bases at V and 0 bases at J, with 5 bases in the middle. The protocol was immunoSEQ multiplex PCR, while the TCRdb copy is restricted to in-frame clones and leaves out a portion. Of around 100,000 clones detected, over 75% appear once; the ten largest clones hold approximately 30%. This clonotype was sampled from an elderly woman with acute or convalescent COVID-19. Sequences were obtained from peripheral blood. The genes are TRBV30 and TRBJ1-1; no firm D call. CDR3 sequence (DNA): TGTGCCTGGAGTGTACAAGTGAACACTGAAGCTTTCTTT. This encodes CAWSVQVNTEAFF.